One sample yielded the 32 T cell receptor beta chains listed below, sequenced in a study of shared clonotypes between healthy human individuals. Libraries were prepared by immunoSEQ multiplex PCR; TCRdb keeps only in-frame clonotypes and omits some of them. The top ten hold roughly 13% of the sample, which has more than 450,000 clones, more than 65% seen once. The sample was PBMCs. Receptors were obtained from a woman aged 35 to 49 in good health. Some clones in this sample may be carry-over from other donors' samples.

The sample holds one count of this clone. V usage is TRBV5-1 and J usage is TRBJ1-6, with a tentative D call TRBD1 (5 bases). The V end was cut by 0 bases, the J end by 5 bases, with 12 bases between. The CDR3 extends over 16 amino acids. Germline V gene lookup returns CDR1 SGHRS and CDR2 YFSETQ. This CDR3 reads CASSLVPGTNNSPLHF. Here the CDR3 DNA reads TGCGCCAGCAGCTTGGTTCCCGGGACTAATAATTCACCCCTCCACTTT. Based on the CDR3 plus reference TRBV5-1 and TRBJ1-6, the full variable domain is KAGVTQTPRYLIKTRGQQVTLSCSPISGHRSVSWYQQTPGQGLQFLFEYFSETQRNKGNFPGRFSGRQFSNSRSEMNVSTLELGDSALYLCASSLVPGTNNSPLHFGNGTRLTVT.

Concerning this clone: Other DNA variants within this sample encode the same CDR3. The J gene is TRBJ2-7, the V gene TRBV30, with D possibly TRBD1 on 6 matching bases. CDR3 length equals 13 residues. The germline gives CDR1 GTSNPN, CDR2 SVGIG (reference sequence). Trimming took 0 bases from V and 2 from J, leaving 8 bases between them. This CDR3 reads CAWSVNRAYEQYF. The CDR3 DNA follows: TGTGCCTGGAGTGTAAACAGGGCCTACGAGCAGTACTTC.

V and J are TRBV25-1 and TRBJ2-7; D is unclear. CDR1 MGHDK and CDR2 SYGVNS come from the germline V gene. Deletions cut 3 bases from V and 6 bases from J, with 18 bases between. This CDR3 spans 15 amino acids. The CDR3 is CASSDGLGPSGEQYF. DNA of the CDR3: TGTGCCAGCAGTGATGGGTTGGGTCCTTCTGGCGAGCAGTACTTC.

The chain employs TRBV5-4 and TRBJ2-5; D is uncertain. This CDR3 spans 13 amino acids. The V end lost 0 bases, the J end lost 1 base, and 4 bases lay between the germline ends. In germline, CDR1 is SGHNT, CDR2 YYREEE (reference sequence). The CDR3, as DNA: TGTGCCAGCAGCTTGGGCTTCCAAGAGACCCAGTACTTC. Translation gives CASSLGFQETQYF.

This chain connects TRBV5-4 to TRBJ2-7; 7 nucleotides agree with TRBD1. The CDR3 totals 14 residues. Germline loops: CDR1 SGHNT, CDR2 YYREEE (reference sequence). Unmatched junction bases numbered 6, after V lost 0 bases and J lost 6 bases. The CDR3 nucleotides read TGTGCCAGCAGCTTGGGGACGGGACAGTTCGAGCAGTACTTC. It specifies CASSLGTGQFEQYF.

J is TRBJ1-3 and V is TRBV5-1; D not certain. The germline V gene has CDR1 SGHRS and CDR2 YFSETQ. The CDR3 extends over 15 amino acids. V was pared by 1 base and J by 1 base, with 9 bases between. CDR3 region: CASSLFAGSGNTIYF. Written as DNA, the CDR3 is TGCGCCAGCAGCTTGTTTGCTGGGTCTGGAAACACCATATATTTT.

This clone was observed once. The chain combines TRBV30 with TRBJ2-7; D not certain. V lost 0 bases and J lost 0, with 9 bases in between. Germline values: CDR1 GTSNPN, CDR2 SVGIG (reference sequence). CDR3 size: 14 residues. The CDR3 sequence is CAWSVARISYEQYF. The CDR3 coding sequence is TGTGCCTGGAGTGTAGCCCGAATCTCCTACGAGCAGTACTTC.

This clone was counted at least ten times. The J gene is TRBJ2-1, the V gene TRBV29-1; D assignment may be TRBD1 or TRBD2 (6 bases each). Germline-derived CDR1 and CDR2 are SQVTM and ANQGSEA. This CDR3 spans 17 amino acids. The V and J ends lost 6 bases and 3 bases respectively, with 24 bases between them. The CDR3 region is CSVRGDTLSSFYNEQFF. The DNA for the CDR3 is TGCAGCGTGAGGGGGGACACCCTCTCATCTTTCTACAATGAGCAGTTCTTC.

The chain has TRBV25-1 and TRBJ2-1, with 9 bases aligning to TRBD1. Germline CDR1 MGHDK, CDR2 SYGVNS. The CDR3 totals 16 residues. The V and J ends lost 6 bases and 1 base, in that order; junction bases with no gene match: 7. CDR3 sequence: CASRTYRGQSYNEQFF. For the CDR3, the DNA is TGTGCCAGCAGAACCTACAGGGGGCAATCCTACAATGAGCAGTTCTTC.

The V and J genes are TRBV19 and TRBJ1-2; D uncertain. Trimming removed 0 bases at V and 5 bases at J, with 10 bases between. CDR3 length equals 14 residues. Per germline, CDR1 LNHDA and CDR2 SQIVND (reference sequence). CDR3 DNA: TGTGCCAGTAGTATAGATGGGCAGAGATATGGCTACACCTTC. Translation: CASSIDGQRYGYTF.

The rearrangement links TRBV2 to TRBJ2-3; D might be TRBD1 or TRBD2, each matching 6 bases. The germline V and J ends were trimmed by 4 bases and 3 bases, with 14 bases remaining between them. The germline CDR1 and CDR2 sequences are SNHLY and FYNNEI. The CDR3 sequence is 15 residues long. The CDR3 coding sequence is TGTGCCAGCAGTGTTCGGGGGCAGGGGACAGATACGCAGTATTTT. Its protein product is CASSVRGQGTDTQYF.

The count of this clone is one. The chain couples TRBV27 to TRBJ2-5; 10 bases are a match to TRBD1. J gave up 0 bases and V 4 bases, and 8 bases lay outside the gene matches. This CDR3 contains 17 residues. Germline CDR1 reads MNHEY; CDR2 reads SMNVEV (reference sequence). The DNA for the CDR3 is TGTGCCAGCAGTTCTCCGGGACAGGGGAAGTACCAAGAGACCCAGTACTTC. Encoded protein: CASSSPGQGKYQETQYF.

The gene calls are TRBV30 and TRBJ2-3; a possible D gene is TRBD1 (6 bases). The ends were cut back, 0 bases at V and 1 base at J, with 8 bases in the middle. In germline, CDR1 is GTSNPN, CDR2 SVGIG (reference sequence). The CDR3 has 14 residues. The CDR3 DNA follows: TGTGCCTGGAGTGTAAAGGGGGGCACAGATACGCAGTATTTT. Amino acid sequence: CAWSVKGGTDTQYF.

The sample holds one count of this clone. The chain recombines TRBV27 with TRBJ2-2; D is ambiguous. Trimming took 5 bases from V and 3 from J, leaving 13 bases between them. Looked up from germline, CDR1 is MNHEY and CDR2 is SMNVEV (reference sequence). The CDR3 consists of 15 residues. The CDR3, as DNA: TGTGCCAGCAGTCTCGGCCTTCTGGACACCGGGGAGCTGTTTTTT. It yields the protein CASSLGLLDTGELFF.

The gene calls are TRBV21-1 and TRBJ1-2; the table's D call TRBD1 went unverified against the DNA. TRBV21-1 counts as a pseudogene. This CDR3 is built from 16 residues. The CDR3 sequence: CASTRPGQGNSSGYTF. In DNA, the CDR3 is TGTGCCAGCACCCGACCTGGACAGGGTAATTCCAGTGGCTACACCTTC.

The chain couples TRBV5-1 to TRBJ1-1; D is perhaps TRBD1 (5 bases). Trimming left V 4 bases short and J 3 bases short, with 10 bases between. Germline V CDR1 and CDR2: SGHRS, YFSETQ. The length of the CDR3 is 13 residues. DNA for the CDR3: TGCGCCAGCAGCGGGGCCCCGGACACTGAAGCTTTCTTT. The encoded protein is CASSGAPDTEAFF.

To note about this clone: This CDR3 is also generated by other DNA sequences in the sample. This chain joins TRBV28 and TRBJ2-7; 7 positions agree with TRBD2. The CDR3 loop spans 15 amino acids. Unmatched junction bases numbered 9, after V lost 4 bases and J lost 3 bases. Looked up from germline, CDR1 is MDHEN and CDR2 is SYDVKM. CDR3 residues: CASSSPPGGSYEQYF. The CDR3 DNA is TGTGCCAGCAGTTCCCCCCCTGGCGGGAGCTACGAGCAGTACTTC.

V gene TRBV12-5 combines with J gene TRBJ2-3; D may match TRBD1 or TRBD2 (5 bases each). Germline V gene lookup returns CDR1 LGHNT and CDR2 FRNRAP. Trimming pared 1 base from V and 5 bases from J, leaving 7 bases between. CDR3 size: 13 residues. This chain's CDR3 is CASGLGGVDTQYF. CDR3 sequence (DNA): TGTGCTAGTGGTTTGGGAGGGGTAGATACGCAGTATTTT.

V gene TRBV28 combines with J gene TRBJ2-5, with 11 bases aligning to TRBD1. From germline, CDR1 is MDHEN and CDR2 SYDVKM. This CDR3 is 14 amino acids long. V lost 6 bases, J lost 7 bases, and 7 bases stayed unmatched. CDR3 loop: CASRGDRGFWTQYF. For the CDR3, the DNA is TGTGCCAGCAGGGGGGACAGGGGGTTTTGGACCCAGTACTTC.

CDR3 coding DNA: TGTGCCACCAGCAGAGCCTCCGGGACAGGTTCTTACGAGCAGTACTTC. Amino acids: CATSRASGTGSYEQYF. The genes are TRBV15 and TRBJ2-7, with 8 bases matching TRBD1. The CDR3 is made up of 16 amino acids. The ends lost 1 base at V and 4 bases at J; junction bases unmatched: 9. Germline assignment: CDR1 LNHNV and CDR2 YYDKDF (reference sequence).

V is TRBV10-3 and J is TRBJ1-2; the D is unclear. CDR3 length: 14 residues. With 3 bases removed from V and 0 bases from J, the gap between germline ends came to 8 bases. The germline gives CDR1 ENHRY, CDR2 SYGVKD. For the CDR3, the DNA is TGTGCCATCAGTGATTACAGCACTAACTATGGCTACACCTTC. This encodes CAISDYSTNYGYTF.

The table lists this clone with a few counts. The rearrangement uses TRBV7-9 and TRBJ1-1, with D unresolved. This CDR3 comprises 13 residues. V lost 1 base to trimming and J lost 3 bases, with 6 bases between them. The germline V gene has CDR1 SEHNR and CDR2 FQNEAQ (reference sequence). CDR3 region: CASSLVSDTEAFF. The CDR3 region has the DNA TGTGCCAGCAGCTTAGTAAGTGACACTGAAGCTTTCTTT.

This clone was counted many times. The J gene is TRBJ2-3, the V gene TRBV7-3; 8 nucleotides match TRBD2. Germline V CDR1 and CDR2: SGHTA, FQGTGA. With V trimmed by 1 base and J by 4 bases, 7 bases remained unmatched. The CDR3 spans 16 residues. The DNA for the CDR3 is TGTGCCAGCAGCTTAAATTCGGGAGGGCTTGCAGATACGCAGTATTTT. It codes for CASSLNSGGLADTQYF.

The chain couples TRBV19 to TRBJ2-7; perhaps TRBD2 as D (6 bases). The CDR3 is made up of 14 amino acids. Germline CDR1 reads LNHDA; CDR2 reads SQIVND (reference sequence). Trimming cost V 3 bases and J 3 bases, with 12 bases left between them. CDR3 sequence: CASSILGTGYEQYF. As DNA, the CDR3 is TGTGCCAGTAGTATTTTGGGGACTGGCTACGAGCAGTACTTC.

This clone appeared once. The genes are TRBV11-1 and TRBJ2-7; D remains unclear. The V gene's germline CDR1 is SGHAT and CDR2 FQDESV (reference sequence). CDR3 size: 15 residues. Trimming cost V 1 base and J 2 bases, with 12 bases left between them. The CDR3 bases are TGTGCCAGCAGCTTAGGAGGTAGCAACCCCTACGAGCAGTACTTC. The encoded protein is CASSLGGSNPYEQYF.

In DNA, the CDR3 is TGTGCCAGCAGCTTAGACCGGGCCAAAAACATTCAGTACTTC. Its protein product is CASSLDRAKNIQYF. The rearrangement uses TRBV11-2 and TRBJ2-4, with D uncertain. The CDR3 sequence is 14 residues long. Trimming shortened V by 0 bases and J by 1 base, and 4 bases separated the two germline ends. CDR1 is SGHAT, CDR2 FQNNGV, per germline.

The genes are TRBV25-1 and TRBJ2-5; D gene uncertain. The CDR3 is made up of 13 amino acids. The germline CDR1 and CDR2 sequences are MGHDK and SYGVNS. V was cut by 5 bases and J by 7 bases, with 14 bases left in between. CDR3 in amino acids: CASSSEAGWTQYF. The CDR3 coding sequence is TGTGCCAGCAGTAGCGAGGCAGGATGGACCCAGTACTTC.

Here the CDR3 DNA reads TGTGCCAGCTCACCTTTGGCGGGAGCCAAAAACATTCAGTACTTC. Its protein is CASSPLAGAKNIQYF. The chain recombines TRBV18 with TRBJ2-4; TRBD2 might be the D (5 bases). Looked up from germline, CDR1 is KGHSH and CDR2 is LQKENI. V lost 3 bases, J lost 0 bases, and 9 bases lay in between. This CDR3 is 15 amino acids long.

At least ten counts were recorded for this clone. V gene TRBV28 combines with J gene TRBJ2-3, with 9 positions matching TRBD1. V gave up 5 bases and J gave up 1 base; unmatched junction bases: 4. The CDR3 has 15 amino acids. CDR1 MDHEN and CDR2 SYDVKM come from the germline V gene. CDR3 sequence: CASSTGTGRTDTQYF. CDR3 nucleotide sequence: TGTGCCAGCAGTACTGGGACAGGGCGCACAGATACGCAGTATTTT.

V and J are TRBV6-4 and TRBJ1-5, with no clear D. This CDR3 has 14 residues. CDR1 is MRHNA and CDR2 is SNTAGT in the germline V gene. Trimming shortened V by 3 bases and J by 0 bases, and 6 bases separated the two germline ends. CDR3 in DNA: TGTGCCAGCAGTGAACGGTATAGCAATCAGCCCCAGCATTTT. It yields the protein CASSERYSNQPQHF.

J is TRBJ1-1 and V is TRBV10-1, with D possibly matching TRBD1 (5 bases). The CDR3 has 11 amino acids. V lost 3 bases, J lost 10 bases, and 9 bases lay in between. The germline gives CDR1 WNHNN, CDR2 SYGVQD (reference sequence). In nucleotides, the CDR3 is TGCGCCAGCAGTGACCCGGGACTAGCTTTCTTT. It translates to CASSDPGLAFF.

The chain couples TRBV5-1 to TRBJ2-1, with 11 bases fitting TRBD2. This CDR3 spans 17 amino acids. J lost 7 bases, V lost 4 bases, and 13 bases had no gene match. Germline V gene sequence: CDR1 SGHRS, CDR2 YFSETQ. CDR3 sequence reads: CASSLGGLAGGPNEQFF. In nucleotides, the CDR3 is TGCGCCAGCAGCCTGGGGGGCTTAGCGGGAGGGCCGAATGAGCAGTTCTTC.